This TCR beta chain was recorded in a study of T cells after yellow fever vaccination. Overall study: With SMART-Seq v4 Ultra Low Input, the fractions containing low cell numbers were prepared.

Concerning this clonotype: Its antigen is unknown.

Via MiXCR, TCRdb re-called the 5' RACE reads, giving one row per CDR3 protein. The sample has 250,000 to 300,000 distinct CDR3 sequences; about 5.2% are singletons. General study results and limits: Boosting was followed by the reappearance of most primary-vaccination clones (around 96% CD4, around 90% CD8). Contamination by abundant bulk-population clonotypes could be present in FACS-sorted repertoires. Overlap between CD4 and CD8 compartments was detected for a small share of clonotypes.

Sequencing was performed on CD4+ T cells sorted from PBMCs, taken on the day of the yellow fever booster vaccination. The TCR sequence derives from a man between 18 and 35 years old who received the YFV17D yellow fever vaccine.

The CDR3 DNA reads as TGTGCCATCCGGGGGGGGAACACCATATATTTT. This sequence encodes CAIRGGNTIYF. V usage is TRBV6-6 and J usage is TRBJ1-3; a possible D gene is TRBD1 (5 bases). V lost 10 bases and J 7 bases, leaving 11 bases between the germline ends. Germline CDR1 MNHNY, CDR2 SVGAGI (reference sequence). The length of the CDR3 is 11 residues.